The clone carrying this T cell receptor (beta chain) was picked up a small number of times. The record originates from a study of blood T cells in healthy people across ages. With 1 base clipped from V and 4 bases from J, the junction kept 9 bases outside the gene matches. The CDR3 loop spans 18 amino acids. Through a sample-barcoded 5' primer and a J-beta primer mix, a second PCR was run for about 7 to 12 cycles. Every cDNA molecule carried a tag from a template-switch adaptor bearing 12 random nucleotides. Each CDR3 protein gets one entry after TCRdb re-called the 5' RACE reads with MiXCR. The data contain about 800,000 distinct CDR3 sequences, around 45% of them singletons.

The receptor was derived from an elderly man in good health. The rearrangement uses TRBV12-3 or TRBV12-4 and TRBJ2-1; 11 bases map to TRBD2. The source material was blood. The CDR3 nucleotides read TGTGCCAGCAGTTTAGTACTAGCGGGAGTGGGAGGGTACAATGAGCAGTTCTTC. Encoded protein: CASSLVLAGVGGYNEQFF.